The 19 T cell receptor beta chains below were found in one sample sequenced in a study of metastatic and nonmetastatic thyroid tumors. Via MiXCR, TCRdb re-called the PCR reads. This table has around 28,000 clones, roughly 3.5% appearing once. No treatment had been given to any patient before thyroid surgery. Sequenced material: blood. These receptors originate from a male donor with papillary thyroid cancer or a benign thyroid nodule (not recorded which). Some clones in this sample may be carry-over from other donors' samples.

This clone was seen many times. This chain joins TRBV20-1 and TRBJ1-4; D is perhaps TRBD1 (6 bases). CDR3 length: 11 residues. Germline V CDR1 and CDR2: DFQATT, SNEGSKA (reference sequence). Trimming left V 6 bases short and J 11 bases short, with 13 bases between. CDR3 nucleotides: TGCAGTGCCATACAGGGAAGGAAACTGTTTTTT. Translation: CSAIQGRKLFF.

There are many counts of this clone. The V call is TRBV10-3, the J call TRBJ2-3; a weak D match, TRBD1 (6 bases). CDR3 length equals 12 residues. CDR1 is ENHRY and CDR2 is SYGVKD in the germline V gene. The V gene lost 5 bases and the J gene lost 4 bases, with 7 bases spanning the gap. The CDR3 DNA follows: TGTGCCATCAGTCAGGGGTCAGATACGCAGTATTTT. Its translation is CAISQGSDTQYF.

This clone was counted many times. V is TRBV30 and J is TRBJ1-6; D is undetermined. CDR1 is GTSNPN, CDR2 SVGIG, per germline (reference sequence). Trimming stripped 2 bases from V and 5 bases from J, with 7 bases between. The CDR3 loop spans 13 amino acids. The CDR3 sequence is CAWSSRNNSPLHF. The CDR3 DNA sequence: TGTGCCTGGAGTTCTAGGAATAATTCACCCCTCCACTTT.

The chain couples TRBV18 to TRBJ1-1; 7 bases line up with TRBD1. The CDR3 runs 14 residues. Per germline, CDR1 KGHSH and CDR2 LQKENI. V trimming: 8 bases; J trimming: 1 base; junction bases outside the gene matches: 7. The CDR3 DNA reads as TGTGCCAGCCCCGGGGACAGCCAGAACACTGAAGCTTTCTTT. Protein sequence: CASPGDSQNTEAFF.

J is TRBJ1-2 and V is TRBV28; possibly TRBD1 for D (5 bases). The CDR3 covers 15 residues. Germline values: CDR1 MDHEN, CDR2 SYDVKM. V was shortened by 7 bases and J by 8 bases, with 23 bases between the two germline ends. CDR3 DNA: TGTGCCAGCACTACAAGGACACTACTTACTCGGGGCTACACCTTC. It is translated as CASTTRTLLTRGYTF.

The chain is built from TRBV7-2 and TRBJ2-5; the match to TRBD2 covers 8 bases. The V and J ends lost 1 base and 4 bases, in that order; junction bases with no gene match: 2. CDR3 size: 14 residues. CDR1 and CDR2 from the germline V gene are SGHTA and FQGNSA. The CDR3 coding sequence is TGTGCCAGCAGCTTAGGCGGGAGGTTAGAGACCCAGTACTTC. Protein product: CASSLGGRLETQYF.

In its sample, this clone was seen many times. Other DNA sequences of this sample code for an identical CDR3. V is TRBV20-1 and J is TRBJ2-7; perhaps TRBD2 as D (7 bases). Germline CDR1 reads DFQATT; CDR2 reads SNEGSKA (reference sequence). V was cut by 0 bases and J by 8 bases, with 11 bases left in between. The CDR3 sequence is 12 residues long. The CDR3 nucleotides read TGCAGTGCTAGAGATGGGGGGGGGCAGCAGTACTTC. Amino acid sequence: CSARDGGGQQYF.

A note on this clone: Because the CDR3 is missing its conserved closing phenylalanine or tryptophan, this is likely a read error. This chain connects TRBV6-2 or TRBV6-3 to TRBJ2-2; tentatively, D is TRBD2 (6 bases). The CDR3 is made up of 17 amino acids. CDR1 and CDR2 from the germline V gene are MNHEY and SVGEGT. Trimming pared 6 bases from V and 1 base from J, leaving 18 bases between. The CDR3 loop reads CASRPLEGLKNTGELFV. CDR3 bases: TGTGCCAGCAGACCCTTGGAGGGCCTGAAGAACACCGGGGAGCTGTTTGTT.

The rearrangement uses TRBV6-5 and TRBJ1-5; unclear D gene. Germline loops: CDR1 MNHEY, CDR2 SVGAGI. This CDR3 region has 13 residues. Trimming left V 4 bases short and J 12 bases short, with 16 bases between. In DNA form, the CDR3 reads TGTGCCAGCAGTTCCGATAGCAATCAGAACCAGCATTTT. Protein product: CASSSDSNQNQHF.

Only a few counts were recorded for this clone. The junction departs from the called germline gene at one end, perhaps through a read error. V usage is TRBV6-1 and J usage is TRBJ1-1; no definite D call. The CDR3 length is 15 residues. Germline V gives CDR1 MNHNS, CDR2 SASEGT. CDR3 coding DNA: TGCGCCAGCAGTGAAGTCCCAGTCGGGATCACTGAAGCTTTCTTT. It translates to CASSEVPVGITEAFF.

This clone showed up just a few times. V gene TRBV28 combines with J gene TRBJ1-6, with TRBD1 identical over 10 bases. CDR3 length: 18 residues. Per the germline V gene, CDR1 is MDHEN and CDR2 is SYDVKM. V lost 3 bases and J lost 3; bases outside the gene matches: 8. CDR3 region: CASSFRVGTGDYNSPLHF. As DNA, the CDR3 is TGTGCCAGCAGTTTCCGTGTCGGGACAGGGGACTATAATTCACCCCTCCACTTT.

In this sample, this clone turned up a few times. This chain connects TRBV7-3 to TRBJ1-4, with D possibly matching TRBD1 (5 bases). The V end lost 5 bases, the J end lost 0 bases, and 19 bases lay between the germline ends. The CDR3 sequence is 18 residues long. Germline V CDR1 and CDR2: SGHTA, FQGTGA. CDR3 sequence (DNA): TGTGCCAGCAGCCCCTCCCAGGGCCACTATACAACTAATGAAAAACTGTTTTTT. This translates into CASSPSQGHYTTNEKLFF.

This clone showed up just a few times. As DNA, the CDR3 is TGTGCCAGCAGTTCCCACCGGGGTCCAGATACGCAGTATTTT. This encodes CASSSHRGPDTQYF. This chain links TRBV28 with TRBJ2-3; tentative D call: TRBD2 (5 bases). CDR1 is MDHEN and CDR2 is SYDVKM in the germline V gene. V was trimmed by 4 bases and J by 4 bases, leaving 12 bases between them. The CDR3 has 14 residues.

This clone qualifies as medium-sized. The chain is built from TRBV2 and TRBJ2-7; D is perhaps TRBD2 (6 bases). Germline V gives CDR1 SNHLY, CDR2 FYNNEI. Trimming removed 4 bases from V and 6 bases from J, with 16 bases in between. The length of the CDR3 is 14 residues. The CDR3 coding sequence is TGTGCCAGCAGTGGAACAGCGGGCACGAGCGAGCAGTACTTC. It encodes CASSGTAGTSEQYF.

This clone was counted many times. The J gene is TRBJ1-2, the V gene TRBV4-1; the D gene is possibly TRBD1 (5 bases). V was clipped by 4 bases and J by 8 bases, with 8 bases between them. This CDR3 contains 11 residues. CDR1 MGHRA and CDR2 YSYEKL come from the germline V gene. The CDR3 DNA reads as TGCGCCAGCAGCCGGAGGGGAGGCTACACCTTC. Translating gives CASSRRGGYTF.

As regards this clone: The junction departs from the called germline gene at one end, perhaps through a read error. V is TRBV9 and J is TRBJ2-3; a weak D match, TRBD2 (6 bases). The CDR3 is 18 amino acids. Germline V CDR1 and CDR2: SGDLS, YYNGEE. The CDR3 loop is CASRANPRLVGPADTKYF. In DNA form, the CDR3 reads TGTGCCAGCAGGGCAAACCCTCGACTAGTCGGACCGGCAGATACGAAGTATTTT.

The chain combines TRBV6-1 with TRBJ1-5, with a possible D match to TRBD1 (5 bases). Trimming left V 9 bases short and J 4 bases short, with 16 bases between. There are 14 residues in the CDR3. Germline-derived CDR1 and CDR2 are MNHNS and SASEGT. CDR3 amino acids: CASYETGDNQPQHF. The CDR3 bases are TGTGCCAGTTATGAAACAGGAGATAATCAGCCCCAGCATTTT.

By proportion, this clone is medium-sized. This chain connects TRBV28 to TRBJ2-2; 8 bases line up with TRBD1. Trimming removed 0 bases from V and 4 bases from J; junction bases left unmatched: 4. Germline V lookup: CDR1 MDHEN, CDR2 SYDVKM. The CDR3 consists of 16 residues. The CDR3 is CASSLWRQGSTGELFF. CDR3 coding DNA: TGTGCCAGCAGTTTATGGAGACAGGGGTCCACCGGGGAGCTGTTTTTT.

This clone was counted a few times. This chain joins TRBV24-1 and TRBJ1-5; no clear D gene. V gave up 4 bases and J gave up 7 bases, with 16 bases separating them. The CDR3 runs 15 residues. CDR1 is KGHDR and CDR2 is SFDVKD in the germline V gene. The CDR3 reads CATSDTTTMGQPQHF. CDR3 in DNA: TGTGCCACCAGTGACACAACGACAATGGGACAGCCCCAGCATTTT.